Sequencing of this T cell receptor beta chain was carried out in a study of cytomegalovirus exposure and HLA in healthy donors. PCR involved 60 Vbeta and 13 Jbeta primers. Produced via immunoSEQ multiplex PCR; TCRdb's table is partial and in-frame only. The table includes around 150,000 clones, 65% to 80% detected once. Sequencing used PBMCs. The receptor's source is a middle-aged man in good health and CMV-seronegative.

Here the CDR3 reads CASSPGTGEEAGELFF. CDR3 bases: TGTGCCAGCAGCCCCGGGACAGGGGAGGAAGCCGGGGAGCTGTTTTTT. The chain links TRBV6-6 to TRBJ2-2; 10 bases agree with TRBD1. Germline-derived CDR1 and CDR2 are MNHNY and SVGAGI (reference sequence). After removal of 6 bases from V and 6 bases from J, the junction contained 10 bases not matched to a gene. This CDR3 contains 16 residues.